This T cell receptor beta chain is from a study of T cells after yellow fever vaccination. There are 17 residues in the CDR3. Germline CDR1 reads SGHRS; CDR2 reads YFSETQ. Trimming removed 0 bases from V and 5 bases from J, with 18 bases in between. Study findings and constraints: In post-booster samples, most primary-vaccination clones reappeared (under 98% CD4, over 70% CD8). Though it reached lower strength, the secondary response hit its peak faster, day 5 versus 15. Contaminants from the bulk population, in the form of abundant clonotypes, could be found in FACS-sorted repertoires.

Using its own MiXCR run on the 5' RACE reads, TCRdb lists one record per CDR3 protein. The sample lists approximately 600,000 distinct CDR3 sequences, 9% to 15% occurring once. In regard to this clonotype: What it recognizes is unknown.

The receptor was derived from a man aged 25 to 40 who received the YFV17D yellow fever vaccine. This specimen consisted of PBMCs, obtained on the day of the yellow fever booster vaccination. The rearrangement joins TRBV5-1 to TRBJ1-3; D unclear. The CDR3 DNA follows: TGCGCCAGCAGCTTGGCCGGAGCTGGCGTCGGTAGAAACACCATATATTTT. The encoded protein is CASSLAGAGVGRNTIYF. Full variable domain (missing parts from reference TRBV5-1 and TRBJ1-3): KAGVTQTPRYLIKTRGQQVTLSCSPISGHRSVSWYQQTPGQGLQFLFEYFSETQRNKGNFPGRFSGRQFSNSRSEMNVSTLELGDSALYLCASSLAGAGVGRNTIYFGEGSWLTVV.